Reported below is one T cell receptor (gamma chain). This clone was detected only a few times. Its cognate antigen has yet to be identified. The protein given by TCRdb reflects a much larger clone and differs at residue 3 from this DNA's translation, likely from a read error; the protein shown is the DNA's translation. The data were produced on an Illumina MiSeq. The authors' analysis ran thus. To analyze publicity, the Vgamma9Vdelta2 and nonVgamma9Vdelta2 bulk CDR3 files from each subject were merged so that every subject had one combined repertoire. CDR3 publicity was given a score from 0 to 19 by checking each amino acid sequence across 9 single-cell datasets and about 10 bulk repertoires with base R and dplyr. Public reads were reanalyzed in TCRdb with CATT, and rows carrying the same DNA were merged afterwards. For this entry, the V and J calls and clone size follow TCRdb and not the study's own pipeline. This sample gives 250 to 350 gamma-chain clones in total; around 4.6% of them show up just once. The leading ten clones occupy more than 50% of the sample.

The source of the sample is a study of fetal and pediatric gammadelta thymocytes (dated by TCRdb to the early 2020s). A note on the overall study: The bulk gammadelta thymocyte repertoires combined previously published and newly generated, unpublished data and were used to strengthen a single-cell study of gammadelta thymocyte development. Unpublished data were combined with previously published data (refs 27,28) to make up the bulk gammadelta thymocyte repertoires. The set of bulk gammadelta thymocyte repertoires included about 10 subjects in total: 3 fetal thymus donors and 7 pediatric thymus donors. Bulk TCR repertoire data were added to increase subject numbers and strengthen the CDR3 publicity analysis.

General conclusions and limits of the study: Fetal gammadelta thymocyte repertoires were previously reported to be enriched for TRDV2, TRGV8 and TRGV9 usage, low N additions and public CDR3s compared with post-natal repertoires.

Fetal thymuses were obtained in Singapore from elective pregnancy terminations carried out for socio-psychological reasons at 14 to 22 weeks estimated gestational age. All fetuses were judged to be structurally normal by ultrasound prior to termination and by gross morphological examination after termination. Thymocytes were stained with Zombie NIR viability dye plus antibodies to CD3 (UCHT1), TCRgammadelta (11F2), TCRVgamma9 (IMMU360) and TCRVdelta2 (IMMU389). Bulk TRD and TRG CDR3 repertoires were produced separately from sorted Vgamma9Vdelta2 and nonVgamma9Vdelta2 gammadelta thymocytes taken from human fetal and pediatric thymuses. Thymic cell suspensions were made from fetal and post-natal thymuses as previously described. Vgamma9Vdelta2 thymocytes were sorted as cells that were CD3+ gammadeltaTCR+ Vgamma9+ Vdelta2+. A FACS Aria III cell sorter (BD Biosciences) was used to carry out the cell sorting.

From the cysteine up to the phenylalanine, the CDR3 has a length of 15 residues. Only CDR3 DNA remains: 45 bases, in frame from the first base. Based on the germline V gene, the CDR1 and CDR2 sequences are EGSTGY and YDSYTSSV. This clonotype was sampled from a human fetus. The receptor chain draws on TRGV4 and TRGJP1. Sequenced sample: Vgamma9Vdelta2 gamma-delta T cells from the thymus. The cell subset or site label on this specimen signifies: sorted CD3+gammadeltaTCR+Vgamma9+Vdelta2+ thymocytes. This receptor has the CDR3 CAAWDGLTTGWFKIF. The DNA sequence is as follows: TGTGCCGCCTGGGATGGGCTTACCACTGGTTGGTTCAAGATATTT.